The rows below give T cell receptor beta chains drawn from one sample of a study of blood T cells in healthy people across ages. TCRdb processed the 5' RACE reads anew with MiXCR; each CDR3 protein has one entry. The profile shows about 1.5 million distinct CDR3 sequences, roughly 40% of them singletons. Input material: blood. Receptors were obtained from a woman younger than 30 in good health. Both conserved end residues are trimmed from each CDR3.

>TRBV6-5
ASSYSPQGNTEAF
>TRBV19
ASRQTPSSTDTQY
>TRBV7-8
ASGNSWSTDTQY
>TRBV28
ASSGSIYEQF
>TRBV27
ASSFKSSSAQPQH
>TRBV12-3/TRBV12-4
ASSLSSGSLGYT
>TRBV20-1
SARAAGSYNSPLH
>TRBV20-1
SARSAPNTEAF
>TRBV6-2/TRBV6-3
AGRGRSSGANVLT
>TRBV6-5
ASTRAGVGGEQY
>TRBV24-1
ATSDSATAYQETQY
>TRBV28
ASRELGDGYT
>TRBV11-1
ASSPIKTGMASLKGYNEQF
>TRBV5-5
ASSLSLKAGANTEAF
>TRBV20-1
SARPGLFYEQY
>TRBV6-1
ASSEGIRGGDTIY
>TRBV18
ASSPSPSGANVLT
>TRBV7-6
ASSSPTSGGRGTYNEQF
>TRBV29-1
SVVGGGGAGTEAF
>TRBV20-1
SARVGFEGAF
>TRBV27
ASSRPGLVWEQY
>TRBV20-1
SAAVGTSEAF
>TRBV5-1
ASSPEPNFSSYEQY
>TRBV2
ASSERVAGYYNEQF
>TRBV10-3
AISINSDADGYT
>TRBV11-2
ASSLDPAGVPGANVLT
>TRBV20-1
SARSPQLAGGAADTQY
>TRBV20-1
SAREGDRGYGYT
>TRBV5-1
ASSLMGRYYEQY
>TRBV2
ASSENVVAGEQF
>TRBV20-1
SADRTSGRNRGNEQF
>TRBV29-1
SVERSNTGELF
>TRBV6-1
ASLSDSYSETQY
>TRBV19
ASSRQANYNEQF
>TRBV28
ASSFRATEAF
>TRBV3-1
ASSDRDRGTDEQF
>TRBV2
ASTGTETNYGYT